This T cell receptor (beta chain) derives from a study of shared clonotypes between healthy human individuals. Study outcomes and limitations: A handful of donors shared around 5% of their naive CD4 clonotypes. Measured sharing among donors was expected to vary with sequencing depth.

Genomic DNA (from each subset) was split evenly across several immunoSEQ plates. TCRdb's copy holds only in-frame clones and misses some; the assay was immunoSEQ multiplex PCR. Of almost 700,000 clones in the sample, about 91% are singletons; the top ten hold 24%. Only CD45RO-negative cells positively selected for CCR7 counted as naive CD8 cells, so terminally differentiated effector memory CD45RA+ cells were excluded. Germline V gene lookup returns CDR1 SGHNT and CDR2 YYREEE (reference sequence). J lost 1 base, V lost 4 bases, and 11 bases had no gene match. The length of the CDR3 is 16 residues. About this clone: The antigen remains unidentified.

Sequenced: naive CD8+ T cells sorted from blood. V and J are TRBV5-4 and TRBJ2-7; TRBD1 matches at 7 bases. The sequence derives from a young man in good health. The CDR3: CASSGTQGLLSYEQYF. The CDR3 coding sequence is TGTGCCAGCAGCGGAACACAGGGGTTATTATCCTACGAGCAGTACTTC.